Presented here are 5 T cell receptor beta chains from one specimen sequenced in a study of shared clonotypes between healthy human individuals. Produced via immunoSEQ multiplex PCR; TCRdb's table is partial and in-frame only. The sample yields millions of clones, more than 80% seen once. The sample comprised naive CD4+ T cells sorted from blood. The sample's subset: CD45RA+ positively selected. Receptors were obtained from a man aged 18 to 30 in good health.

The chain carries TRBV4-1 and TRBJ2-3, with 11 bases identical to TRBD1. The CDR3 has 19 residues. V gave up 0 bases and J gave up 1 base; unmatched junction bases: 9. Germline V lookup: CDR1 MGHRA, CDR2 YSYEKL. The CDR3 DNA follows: TGCGCCAGCAGCCAAGATCATGGGACAGGGGGTTACGGCACAGATACGCAGTATTTT. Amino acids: CASSQDHGTGGYGTDTQYF.

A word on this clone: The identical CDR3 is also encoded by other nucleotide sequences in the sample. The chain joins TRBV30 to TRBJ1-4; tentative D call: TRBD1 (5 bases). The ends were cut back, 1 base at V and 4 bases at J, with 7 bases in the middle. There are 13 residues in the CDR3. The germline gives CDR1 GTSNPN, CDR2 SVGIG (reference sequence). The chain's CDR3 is CAWSGGGNEKLFF. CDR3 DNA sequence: TGTGCCTGGAGTGGGGGGGGTAATGAAAAACTGTTTTTT. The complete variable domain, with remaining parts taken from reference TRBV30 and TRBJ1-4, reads SQTIHQWPATLVQPVGSPLSLECTVEGTSNPNLYWYRQAAGRGLQLLFYSVGIGQISSEVPQNLSASRPQDRQFILSSKKLLLSDSGFYLCAWSGGGNEKLFFGSGTQLSVL.

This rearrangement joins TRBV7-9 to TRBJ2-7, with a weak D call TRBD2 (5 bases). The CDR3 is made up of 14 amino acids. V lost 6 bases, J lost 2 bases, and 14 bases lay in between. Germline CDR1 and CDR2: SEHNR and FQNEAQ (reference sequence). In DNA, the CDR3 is TGTGCCAGCAGTCGGGATATGGTAACCTACGAGCAGTACTTC. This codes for CASSRDMVTYEQYF. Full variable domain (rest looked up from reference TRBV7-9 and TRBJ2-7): DTGVSQNPRHKITKRGQNVTFRCDPISEHNRLYWYRQTLGQGPEFLTYFQNEAQLEKSRLLSDRFSAERPKGSFSTLEIQRTEQGDSAMYLCASSRDMVTYEQYFGPGTRLTVT.

The CDR3 DNA reads as TGTGCCAGCAGTGCGCCGCATTACAGGGGGCGCCGGACTGAAGCTTTCTTT. Its translation is CASSAPHYRGRRTEAFF. This chain connects TRBV28 to TRBJ1-1; TRBD1 agrees at 9 bases. Germline assignment: CDR1 MDHEN and CDR2 SYDVKM. Trimming took 5 bases from V and 5 from J; bases not matched to a gene: 15. This CDR3 comprises 17 residues. Looking up the rest from reference TRBV28 and TRBJ1-1 gives the full variable domain: DVKVTQSSRYLVKRTGEKVFLECVQDMDHENMFWYRQDPGLGLRLIYFSYDVKMKEKGDIPEGYSVSREKKERFSLILESASTNQTSMYLCASSAPHYRGRRTEAFFGQGTRLTVV.

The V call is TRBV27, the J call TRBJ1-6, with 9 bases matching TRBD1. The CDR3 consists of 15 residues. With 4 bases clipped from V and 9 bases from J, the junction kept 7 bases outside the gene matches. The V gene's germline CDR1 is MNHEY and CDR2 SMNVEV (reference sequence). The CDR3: CASSWRDRAASPLHF. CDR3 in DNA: TGTGCCAGCAGTTGGCGGGACAGGGCGGCTTCACCCCTCCACTTT.